This TCR beta chain was captured by sequencing in a study of blood T cell repertoires in COVID-19 (dated by TCRdb to the early 2020s). Background for the entire study: Samples covering the acute and convalescent phases of COVID-19 were provided by collaborators in the United States, Italy and Spain. The repertoires were released in a freely available public database meant as a resource for research on the immune response to SARS-CoV-2. Nearly every sample came with metadata listing a de-identified subject ID, COVID-19 status, age in years and sex. Samples came from the ongoing ImmuneRACE study (first 160 participants) plus 1,254 subjects from 6 global collaborators. The dataset comprised deeply sampled blood TCRbeta repertoires from subjects exposed to, actively infected with, or recovered from COVID-19. Where available, HLA class I and class II types were obtained from metadata supplied by the sample provider rather than from assay-based typing. The prospective study material was composed of cDNA or gDNA derived from T cells, B-cell-depleted T cells, or PBMCs.

What the work shows at the level of the full study, not this receptor alone: How much clinical and demographic metadata was included differed by source and by participant, and the metadata was provided uncurated.

Participants in the prospective study were enrolled through a virtual design, were aged about 18 to 100 years, and lived in under 25 United States geographic areas. In the prospective study, cohorts were assigned on the basis of participant-reported clinical history obtained from a screening survey and a study questionnaire. For ImmuneRACE Cohort 3, a participant was defined as recovered based on two consecutive negative NP/OP PCR tests, clearance by a healthcare professional, or resolution of symptoms. Mobile phlebotomists in the prospective study collected whole blood, serum and a nasopharyngeal or oropharyngeal swab from every participant. Additional blood draws and questionnaires over an approximately two-month period could optionally be provided by prospective study participants. Before DNA extraction, blood samples from the prospective study were shipped at room temperature or frozen. Taken from the germline V gene, the CDR1 and CDR2 loops are ENHRY and SYGVKD. The CDR3 goes from the cysteine to the phenylalanine over 14 residues. Only the CDR3 DNA is retained, 42 bases long and in frame from the first base. Germline trimming: 6 bases from V, 7 bases from J; junction bases outside gene matches: 8.

Note on this clone: This clone's antigen is unknown. No base quality values were provided; no much bigger clone lies one nucleotide off.

TCRbeta CDR3 regions were amplified from genomic DNA by means of the immunoSEQ Assay, a bias-controlled multiplex PCR. As for the original processing: Nucleated cell counts per sample were estimated from amplification of reference gene primers within the assay. To quantify the absolute abundance of each unique TCRbeta CDR3 rearrangement, sequence reads were collapsed and filtered. For each sample, productive Simpson clonality was calculated as the square root of Simpson's diversity index across productive rearrangements. Entries here come from immuneACCESS through TCRdb and include only in-frame sequences with V and J called. Some clones fail to appear in such tables; in the studies checked, an unresolved V gene covers under half of the shortfall, and the cause of the remainder is unknown. V and J calls and clone size are given by that table; D and trimming were obtained from the DNA. This sample has about 330,000 clones in its table, and roughly 90% of those were observed once. In total, the top ten clones hold roughly 1% of the sample.

This receptor chain uses TRBV10-3 and TRBJ2-1, with 8 bases in between that match TRBD1. Input material: PBMCs or T cells enriched from blood (not recorded which). This TCR was sampled from a woman aged 25 to 39 who had recovered from COVID-19. The CDR3 protein sequence reads: CAISPGQGFNEQFF. The nucleotides are TGTGCCATCAGCCCAGGACAGGGATTTAATGAGCAGTTCTTC.